This T cell receptor (beta chain) was captured in a study of T cells in Graves' hyperthyroidism and ophthalmopathy. Study background: Peripheral blood was acquired at first diagnosis, ahead of any therapy whatsoever.

TCR beta CDR3 regions were amplified from RNA. An initial round of RT-PCR targeting the TCR CDR3 relied on the HTBI primer set. TCRdb passed the multiplex PCR reads through MiXCR, listing each CDR3 protein once. Of 300,000 to 450,000 distinct CDR3 sequences in the sample, about 25% were seen once. Germline V lookup: CDR1 LGHDT, CDR2 YNNKEL (reference sequence). V dropped 1 base and J dropped 5 bases, with 8 bases sitting between them. CDR3 length equals 13 residues. This clonotype was seen a handful of times. Stable Graves' hyperthyroidism denoted no ophthalmopathy progression over 18 months. The receptor was derived from a man in his fifties with Graves' hyperthyroidism. This rearrangement joins TRBV3-1 to TRBJ1-2, with D possibly TRBD1 on 5 matching bases. The sample taken for sequencing was blood. This CDR3 reads CASSQGGEYGYTF. DNA for the CDR3: TGTGCCAGCAGCCAAGGAGGGGAATATGGCTACACCTTC.